The text below deals with one T cell receptor (beta chain). Germline V lookup: CDR1 SEHNR, CDR2 FQNEAQ (reference sequence). V was pared by 2 bases and J by 4 bases, with 11 bases between. This CDR3 has 15 amino acids. Profiling relied on immunoSEQ multiplex PCR, and the TCRdb table lists in-frame clones only, not all of them. The sample lists more than 15,000 clones, roughly 78% seen once, with almost 30% in the top ten. The data belong to a study of OX40 agonist ivuxolimab in advanced cancers. Turning to the study itself: The patients' treatment was ivuxolimab, an agonistic anti-OX40 (CD134) antibody.

This chain joins TRBV7-9 and TRBJ2-2; D is perhaps TRBD1 or TRBD2 (5 bases each). This clonotype was sampled from an adult with an advanced solid tumor such as melanoma, head and neck, liver or kidney cancer. The sequences come from CD4+ or CD8+ T cells sorted from blood, collected in a trial of the OX40 agonist ivuxolimab. CDR3 protein: CASSLLQGVTGELFF. CDR3 in DNA: TGTGCCAGCAGCTTATTGCAGGGAGTCACCGGGGAGCTGTTTTTT.